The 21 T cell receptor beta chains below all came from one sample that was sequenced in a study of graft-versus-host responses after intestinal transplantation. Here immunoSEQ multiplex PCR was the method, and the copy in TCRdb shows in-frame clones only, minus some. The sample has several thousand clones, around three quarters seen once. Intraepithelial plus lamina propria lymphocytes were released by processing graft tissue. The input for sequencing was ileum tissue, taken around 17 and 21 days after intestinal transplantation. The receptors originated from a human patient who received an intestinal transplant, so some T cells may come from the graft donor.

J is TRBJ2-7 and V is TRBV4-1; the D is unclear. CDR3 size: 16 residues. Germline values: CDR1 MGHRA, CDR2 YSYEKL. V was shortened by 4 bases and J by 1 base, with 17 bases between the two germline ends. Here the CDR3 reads CASSPIGESQSYEQYF. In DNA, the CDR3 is TGCGCCAGCAGCCCCATAGGCGAATCCCAATCCTACGAGCAGTACTTC.

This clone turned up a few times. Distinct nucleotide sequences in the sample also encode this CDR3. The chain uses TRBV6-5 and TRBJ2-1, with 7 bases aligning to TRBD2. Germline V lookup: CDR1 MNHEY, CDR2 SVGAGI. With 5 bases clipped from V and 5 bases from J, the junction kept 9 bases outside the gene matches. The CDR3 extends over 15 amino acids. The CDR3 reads CASSPSGGPNNEQFF. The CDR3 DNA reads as TGTGCCAGCAGTCCCTCGGGGGGACCTAACAATGAGCAGTTCTTC.

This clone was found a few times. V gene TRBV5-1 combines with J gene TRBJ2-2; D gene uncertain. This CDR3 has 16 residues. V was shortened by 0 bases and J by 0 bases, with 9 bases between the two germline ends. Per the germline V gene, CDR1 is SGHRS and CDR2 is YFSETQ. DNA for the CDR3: TGCGCCAGCAGCTTGGCCCCAGACCCGAACACCGGGGAGCTGTTTTTT. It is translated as CASSLAPDPNTGELFF.

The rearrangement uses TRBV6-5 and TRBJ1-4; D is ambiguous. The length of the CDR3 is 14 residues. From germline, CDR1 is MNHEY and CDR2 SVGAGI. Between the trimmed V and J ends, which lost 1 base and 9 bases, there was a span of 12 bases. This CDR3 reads CASSYFGISQKLFF. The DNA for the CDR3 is TGTGCCAGCAGTTACTTCGGAATTTCTCAAAAACTGTTTTTT.

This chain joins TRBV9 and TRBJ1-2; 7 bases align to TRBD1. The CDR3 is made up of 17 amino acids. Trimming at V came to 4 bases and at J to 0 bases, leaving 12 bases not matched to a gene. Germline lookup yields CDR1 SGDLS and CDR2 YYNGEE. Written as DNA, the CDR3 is TGTGCCAGCAGCATCGGGACAGTTACTTCAGCTAACTATGGCTACACCTTC. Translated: CASSIGTVTSANYGYTF.

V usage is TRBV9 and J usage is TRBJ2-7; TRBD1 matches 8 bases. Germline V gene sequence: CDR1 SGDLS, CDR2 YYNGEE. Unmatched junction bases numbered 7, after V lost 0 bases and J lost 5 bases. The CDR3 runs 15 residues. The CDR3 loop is CASSVEDRVLDEQYF. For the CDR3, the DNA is TGTGCCAGCAGCGTAGAGGACAGGGTTTTGGACGAGCAGTACTTC.

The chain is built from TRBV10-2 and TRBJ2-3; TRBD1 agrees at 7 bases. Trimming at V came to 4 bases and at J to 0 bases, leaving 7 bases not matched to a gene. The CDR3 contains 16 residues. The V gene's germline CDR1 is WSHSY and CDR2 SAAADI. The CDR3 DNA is TGCGCCAGCAGTGGGTCCGACAGGGATAGCACAGATACGCAGTATTTT. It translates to CASSGSDRDSTDTQYF.

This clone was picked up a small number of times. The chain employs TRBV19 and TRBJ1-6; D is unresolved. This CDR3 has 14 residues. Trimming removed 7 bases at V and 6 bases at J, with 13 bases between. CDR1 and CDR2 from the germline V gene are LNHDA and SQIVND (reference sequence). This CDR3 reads CASNRGETNSPLHF. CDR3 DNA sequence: TGTGCCAGTAATCGGGGTGAAACTAATTCACCCCTCCACTTT.

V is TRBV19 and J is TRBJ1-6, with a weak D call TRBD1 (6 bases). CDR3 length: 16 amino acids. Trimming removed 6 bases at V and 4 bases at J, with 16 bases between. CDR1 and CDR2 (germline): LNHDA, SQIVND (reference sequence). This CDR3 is CASSSRTASYNSPLHF. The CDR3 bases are TGTGCCAGTAGCTCTCGGACAGCCTCTTATAATTCACCCCTCCACTTT.

The CDR3: CAWIKIRGTGGNEQYF. The CDR3 DNA reads as TGTGCCTGGATTAAAATTAGGGGGACAGGGGGGAACGAGCAGTACTTC. The chain couples TRBV30 to TRBJ2-7, with 11 positions matching TRBD1. This CDR3 is 16 amino acids long. Losses at the gene ends were 4 bases for V and 5 bases for J; bases not matched to a gene: 13. Per the germline V gene, CDR1 is GTSNPN and CDR2 is SVGIG (reference sequence).

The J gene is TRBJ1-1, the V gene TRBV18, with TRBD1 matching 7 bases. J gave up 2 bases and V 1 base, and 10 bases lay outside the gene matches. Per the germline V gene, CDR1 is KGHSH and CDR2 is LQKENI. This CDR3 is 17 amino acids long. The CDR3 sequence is CASSPLVSGDSNTEAFF. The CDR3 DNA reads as TGTGCCAGCTCACCACTCGTTAGTGGGGACAGTAACACTGAAGCTTTCTTT.

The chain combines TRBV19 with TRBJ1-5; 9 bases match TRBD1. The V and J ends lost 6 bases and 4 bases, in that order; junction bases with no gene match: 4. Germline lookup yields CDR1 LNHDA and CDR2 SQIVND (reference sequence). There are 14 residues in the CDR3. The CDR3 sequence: CASRGQGRNQPQHF. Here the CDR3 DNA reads TGTGCCAGTAGGGGACAGGGTAGAAATCAGCCCCAGCATTTT. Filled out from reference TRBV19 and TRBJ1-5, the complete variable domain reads DGGITQSPKYLFRKEGQNVTLSCEQNLNHDAMYWYRQDPGQGLRLIYYSQIVNDFQKGDIAEGYSVSREKKESFPLTVTSAQKNPTAFYLCASRGQGRNQPQHFGDGTRLSIL.

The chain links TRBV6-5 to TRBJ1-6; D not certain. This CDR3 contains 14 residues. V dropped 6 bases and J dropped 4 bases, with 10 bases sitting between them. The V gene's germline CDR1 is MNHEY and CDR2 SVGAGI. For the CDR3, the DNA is TGTGCCAGCAGCCTACAGCAGTATAATTCACCCCTCCACTTT. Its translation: CASSLQQYNSPLHF.

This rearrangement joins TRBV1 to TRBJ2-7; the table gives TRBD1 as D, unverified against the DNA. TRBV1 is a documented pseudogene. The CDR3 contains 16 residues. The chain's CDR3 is CTSSQQPGQGHYEQYF. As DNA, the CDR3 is TGCACCAGCAGCCAGCAACCGGGACAGGGTCATTACGAGCAGTACTTC.

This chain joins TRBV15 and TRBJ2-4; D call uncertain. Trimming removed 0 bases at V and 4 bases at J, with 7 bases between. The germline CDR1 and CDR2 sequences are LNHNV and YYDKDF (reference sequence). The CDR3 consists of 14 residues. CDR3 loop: CATSRETEKNIQYF. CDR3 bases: TGTGCCACCAGCAGAGAAACAGAAAAAAACATTCAGTACTTC.

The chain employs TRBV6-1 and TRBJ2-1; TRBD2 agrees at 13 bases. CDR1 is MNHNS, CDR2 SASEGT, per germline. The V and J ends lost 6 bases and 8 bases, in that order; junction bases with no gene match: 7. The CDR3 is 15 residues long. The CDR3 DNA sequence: TGTGCCAGCAGGGACTCCGGACTAGCGGGGGATGAGCAGTTCTTC. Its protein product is CASRDSGLAGDEQFF.

The CDR3, as DNA: TGTGCCAGCAGTCCCCCGGGGTCCTATAATTCACCCCTCCACTTT. Translating it yields CASSPPGSYNSPLHF. The chain combines TRBV6-6 with TRBJ1-6; no reliable D call. The CDR3 consists of 15 residues. CDR1 MNHNY and CDR2 SVGAGI come from the germline V gene (reference sequence). V was clipped by 5 bases and J by 1 base, with 9 bases between them.

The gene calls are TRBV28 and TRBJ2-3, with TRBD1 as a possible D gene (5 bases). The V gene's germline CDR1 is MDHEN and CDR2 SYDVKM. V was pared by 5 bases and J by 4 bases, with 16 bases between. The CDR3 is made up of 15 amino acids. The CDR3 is CASSIRLVGADTQYF. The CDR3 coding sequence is TGTGCCAGCAGTATCCGACTGGTAGGGGCAGATACGCAGTATTTT.

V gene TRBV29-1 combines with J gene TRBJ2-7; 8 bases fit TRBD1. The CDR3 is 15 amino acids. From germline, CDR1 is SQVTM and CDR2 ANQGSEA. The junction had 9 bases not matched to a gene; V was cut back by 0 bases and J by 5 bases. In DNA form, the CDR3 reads TGCAGCGTTGAAGATCCCGGCAGGGGGCGCAACGAGCAGTACTTC. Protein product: CSVEDPGRGRNEQYF.

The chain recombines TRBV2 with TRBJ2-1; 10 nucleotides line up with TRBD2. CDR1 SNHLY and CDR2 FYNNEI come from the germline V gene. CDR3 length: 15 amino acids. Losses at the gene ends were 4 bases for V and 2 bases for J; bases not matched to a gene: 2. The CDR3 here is CASSVGLAAYNEQFF. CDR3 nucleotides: TGTGCCAGCAGTGTTGGACTAGCGGCCTACAATGAGCAGTTCTTC.

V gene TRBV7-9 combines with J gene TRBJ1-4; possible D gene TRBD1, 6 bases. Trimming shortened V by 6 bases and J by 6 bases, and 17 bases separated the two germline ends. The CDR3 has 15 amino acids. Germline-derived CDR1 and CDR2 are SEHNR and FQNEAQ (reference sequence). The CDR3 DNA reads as TGTGCCAGCAGTTGGAGACAGGATGGGGATGAAAAACTGTTTTTT. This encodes CASSWRQDGDEKLFF.